This TCR beta chain was sequenced for a study of cytomegalovirus exposure and HLA in healthy donors. The table came from immunoSEQ multiplex PCR; TCRdb's copy has only in-frame clones and leaves some out. Of about 82,000 clones listed, more than 85% are singletons. The study, taken as a whole, reports: Among TCR beta chains, those listed as cytomegalovirus-associated numbered over 150.

Remarks on this clone: Antigen unknown.

The sample was PBMCs. This receptor was identified in a man between 18 and 29 years old in good health and CMV-seronegative.

The CDR3 DNA sequence: TGTGCCAGCAGTACCTTTACAGGGGCAAATGAAAAACTGTTTTTT. This translates into CASSTFTGANEKLFF. The J gene is TRBJ1-4, the V gene TRBV6-1; 7 bases align to TRBD1. CDR1 and CDR2 from the germline V gene are MNHNS and SASEGT. The CDR3 consists of 15 residues. The V gene end was trimmed by 5 bases and the J gene end by 5 bases; junction bases not matched to a gene: 8.